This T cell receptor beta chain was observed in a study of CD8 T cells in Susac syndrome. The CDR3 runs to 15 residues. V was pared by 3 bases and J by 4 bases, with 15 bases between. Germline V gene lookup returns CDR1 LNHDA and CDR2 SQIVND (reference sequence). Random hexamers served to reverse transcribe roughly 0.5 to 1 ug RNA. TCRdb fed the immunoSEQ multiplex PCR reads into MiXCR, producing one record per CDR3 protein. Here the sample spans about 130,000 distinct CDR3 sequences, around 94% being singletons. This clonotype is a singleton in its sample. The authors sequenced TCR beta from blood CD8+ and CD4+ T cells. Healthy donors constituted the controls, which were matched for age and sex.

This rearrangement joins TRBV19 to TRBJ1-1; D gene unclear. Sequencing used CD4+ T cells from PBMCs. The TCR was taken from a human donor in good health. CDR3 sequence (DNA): TGTGCCAGTAGTATGATAAGTGGATCCGGCACTGAAGCTTTCTTT. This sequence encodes CASSMISGSGTEAFF.